Presented here are 20 T cell receptor beta chains from one specimen sequenced in a study of monozygotic twins with inflammatory bowel disease. Using the 5' RACE reads, TCRdb records one entry per CDR3 protein without DNA. Seen in this sample are under 350,000 distinct CDR3 sequences; the ten most common clones hold 5.6%. The sequencing input was blood. These receptors all stem from a human donor with ulcerative colitis or Crohn's disease, or a healthy co-twin of an affected twin (not recorded which).

The chain carries TRBV7-2 and TRBJ2-4; TCRdb designates TRBD1, a call that cannot be tested without DNA. The CDR3 contains 17 residues. Germline CDR1 SGHTA, CDR2 FQGNSA. The CDR3 here is CASSFVKGFGEPGIQYF.

CDR3 protein: CASSPRWVQGIHGYTF. The chain uses TRBV7-3 and TRBJ1-2; TCRdb returns TRBD1, unconfirmable since there is no DNA. The CDR3 is 16 amino acids. Germline CDR1 is SGHTA and CDR2 is FQGTGA.

This sequence joins TRBV24-1 and TRBJ2-1. The CDR3 sequence is 11 residues long. The germline gives CDR1 KGHDR, CDR2 SFDVKD. The CDR3 region is CATSFYNEQFF.

This chain connects TRBV20-1 to TRBJ1-6. The CDR3 has 14 amino acids. Germline-derived CDR1 and CDR2 are DFQATT and SNEGSKA (reference sequence). The CDR3: CSAEVQEYNSPLHF.

The rearrangement links TRBV5-1 to TRBJ2-7. CDR3 size: 14 residues. Germline CDR1 SGHRS, CDR2 YFSETQ. The CDR3 is CASSLAQQTYEQYF.

This rearrangement joins TRBV7-2 to TRBJ1-1; TCRdb gives TRBD1 as the D gene, but with no DNA this cannot be confirmed. The germline V gene has CDR1 SGHTA and CDR2 FQGNSA. CDR3 length: 14 amino acids. The chain's CDR3 is CASSFRQANTEAFF.

This chain connects TRBV20-1 to TRBJ2-1. Germline-derived CDR1 and CDR2 are DFQATT and SNEGSKA (reference sequence). The CDR3 loop spans 11 amino acids. The CDR3 sequence: CSARDLVWQFF.

The genes are TRBV5-1 and TRBJ2-6; the D call from TCRdb, TRBD1, cannot be confirmed without DNA. In germline, CDR1 is SGHRS, CDR2 YFSETQ. The CDR3 is 17 residues long. The CDR3 protein is CASSAGQYPSGANVLTF.

CDR3 loop: CSASGRSDRGYGYTF. The V and J genes are TRBV20-1 and TRBJ1-2; TCRdb proposes TRBD1, but this gene call is untestable without DNA. Germline CDR1 DFQATT, CDR2 SNEGSKA (reference sequence). The CDR3 sequence is 15 residues long.

The CDR3 is CAISEAGLTTYEQYF. This chain joins TRBV10-3 and TRBJ2-7; without DNA, the TCRdb call of TRBD2 cannot be checked. Germline assignment: CDR1 ENHRY and CDR2 SYGVKD. This CDR3 spans 15 amino acids.

The CDR3 sequence is CASSQATIDEQYF. V usage is TRBV4-3 and J usage is TRBJ2-7; the TCRdb call, TRBD2, lacks DNA for checking. The CDR3 is 13 residues long. Germline V gene sequence: CDR1 LGHNA, CDR2 YSLEER.

The chain links TRBV28 to TRBJ1-5. Looked up from germline, CDR1 is MDHEN and CDR2 is SYDVKM. The CDR3 loop spans 18 amino acids. The CDR3 loop reads CASRSRTQGIYSNQPQHF.

The chain couples TRBV29-1 to TRBJ2-5; with no DNA, the TCRdb D assignment of TRBD1 cannot be verified. The CDR3 is 15 amino acids. Germline-derived CDR1 and CDR2 are SQVTM and ANQGSEA. The CDR3 sequence: CSVSGQSSLQETQYF.

V and J are TRBV7-2 and TRBJ2-3. The germline V gene encodes CDR1 SGHTA and CDR2 FQGNSA. The CDR3 has 15 residues. This CDR3 reads CASSLDRFGTDTQYF. The full variable domain, its missing parts supplied by reference TRBV7-2 and TRBJ2-3, is GAGVSQSPSNKVTEKGKDVELRCDPISGHTALYWYRQSLGQGLEFLIYFQGNSAPDKSGLPSDRFSAERTGGSVSTLTIQRTQQEDSAVYLCASSLDRFGTDTQYFGPGTRLTVL.

V is TRBV12-3 or TRBV12-4 and J is TRBJ1-5; TCRdb proposes TRBD1, but this gene call is untestable without DNA. CDR3 length: 15 amino acids. This chain's CDR3 is CASSSHRDSLQPQHF.

V is TRBV7-2 and J is TRBJ2-1; the TRBD1 assignment by TCRdb is unverifiable without DNA. CDR3 size: 15 residues. CDR1 is SGHTA, CDR2 FQGNSA, per germline. The CDR3 region is CASSPPGMVYNEQFF.

The CDR3 is CASDPSIQTGELFF. This rearrangement joins TRBV7-9 to TRBJ2-2; the TRBD1 assignment by TCRdb is unverifiable without DNA. Germline lookup yields CDR1 SEHNR and CDR2 FQNEAQ (reference sequence). The CDR3 is 14 residues long.

The genes are TRBV29-1 and TRBJ2-3; TCRdb outputs TRBD2, but without DNA this stays unchecked. This CDR3 has 14 residues. Looked up from germline, CDR1 is SQVTM and CDR2 is ANQGSEA. CDR3 sequence reads: CSVDGGGITDTQYF.

CDR3 loop: CASSYSQNQPQHF. The chain carries TRBV6-5 and TRBJ1-5. CDR1 and CDR2 from the germline V gene are MNHEY and SVGAGI. This CDR3 comprises 13 residues.

V and J are TRBV18 and TRBJ2-7; there is no DNA to check the TCRdb D call of TRBD1. The CDR3 extends over 15 amino acids. The V gene's germline CDR1 is KGHSH and CDR2 LQKENI. The CDR3 sequence: CASSPGPGGTYEQYF.